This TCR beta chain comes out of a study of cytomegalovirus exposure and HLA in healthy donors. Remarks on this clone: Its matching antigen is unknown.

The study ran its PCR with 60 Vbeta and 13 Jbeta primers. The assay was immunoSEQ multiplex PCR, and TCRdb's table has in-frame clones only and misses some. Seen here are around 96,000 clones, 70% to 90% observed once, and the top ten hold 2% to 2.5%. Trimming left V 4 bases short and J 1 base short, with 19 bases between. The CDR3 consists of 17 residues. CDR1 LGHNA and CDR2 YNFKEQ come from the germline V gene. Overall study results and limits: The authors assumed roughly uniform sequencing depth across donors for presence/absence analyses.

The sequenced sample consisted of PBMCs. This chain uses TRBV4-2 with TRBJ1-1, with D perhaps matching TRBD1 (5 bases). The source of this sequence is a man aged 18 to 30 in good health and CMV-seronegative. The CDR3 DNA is TGTGCCAGCAGCCCTACTCCCCTTCAAGGGGCGAACACTGAAGCTTTCTTT. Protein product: CASSPTPLQGANTEAFF.